Listed here are 31 T cell receptor beta chains from one sample, sequenced in a study of blood T cell repertoires in COVID-19. Sequencing was performed with immunoSEQ multiplex PCR; in TCRdb, only in-frame clones are kept and a portion is missing. In the table there are about 160,000 clones, around 85% of which are singletons. The sample comprised peripheral blood. These receptors originate from a human donor with acute or convalescent COVID-19. The donor label of this sample is uncertain.

J is TRBJ1-2 and V is TRBV4-2, with D unresolved. Germline V gene data show CDR1 as LGHNA and CDR2 as YNFKEQ. This CDR3 has 14 residues. V shed 4 bases and J shed 5 bases, with 14 bases lying between them. CDR3 protein: CASSPDFSGYGYTF. The CDR3 DNA sequence: TGTGCCAGCAGCCCGGACTTCTCGGGGTATGGCTACACCTTC.

V is TRBV9 and J is TRBJ2-7; D remains unclear. Germline V gene lookup returns CDR1 SGDLS and CDR2 YYNGEE. The ends were cut back, 6 bases at V and 0 bases at J, with 13 bases in the middle. This CDR3 contains 14 residues. Here the CDR3 reads CASTYSRSSYEQYF. CDR3 DNA sequence: TGTGCCAGCACCTACTCAAGGAGCTCCTACGAGCAGTACTTC.

The rearrangement links TRBV10-1 to TRBJ2-5, with TRBD1 identical over 7 bases. This CDR3 comprises 14 residues. With 2 bases clipped from V and 1 base from J, the junction kept 1 base outside the gene matches. In germline, CDR1 is WNHNN, CDR2 SYGVQD (reference sequence). CDR3 nucleotide sequence: TGCGCCAGCAGTGAGGGACAGGCCCAAGAGACCCAGTACTTC. It is translated as CASSEGQAQETQYF.

A few counts support this clone. The chain employs TRBV5-8 and TRBJ2-7; 13 nucleotides match TRBD2. CDR1 and CDR2 (germline): SGHTS, YDEGEE. The CDR3 has 15 amino acids. V shed 4 bases, J shed 3 bases, and the junction held 4 bases outside the gene matches. DNA for the CDR3: TGTGCCAGCAGCAATGGGACTAGCGGGGACTACGAGCAGTACTTC. Amino acid sequence: CASSNGTSGDYEQYF.

DNA of the CDR3: TGTGCCAGCTCCCCAGCGTCTGAAGCTTTCTTT. Translated: CASSPASEAFF. The V gene is TRBV18, the J gene TRBJ1-1; D is ambiguous. The CDR3 spans 11 residues. The V end lost 6 bases, the J end lost 6 bases, and 8 bases lay between the germline ends. CDR1 and CDR2 (germline): KGHSH, LQKENI.

J is TRBJ1-5 and V is TRBV21-1; the table's D call, TRBD1, has no DNA check behind it. TRBV21-1 is annotated as a pseudogene. CDR3 length: 22 amino acids. CDR3 residues: CASSKGGRDRGPNYQNNQPQHF. The DNA for the CDR3 is TGTGCCAGCAGCAAAGGAGGGAGGGACAGGGGCCCCAATTACCAGAACAATCAGCCCCAGCATTTT.

The rearrangement joins TRBV10-1 to TRBJ1-2; D uncertain. V was trimmed by 3 bases and J by 4 bases, leaving 9 bases between them. CDR3 length: 13 residues. Germline V gene sequence: CDR1 WNHNN, CDR2 SYGVQD (reference sequence). CDR3 nucleotide sequence: TGCGCCAGCAGTGATAGTCCGGGCTATGGCTACACCTTC. This translates into CASSDSPGYGYTF.

The rearrangement uses TRBV2 and TRBJ1-5, with 7 bases fitting TRBD1. Germline V CDR1 and CDR2: SNHLY, FYNNEI. V lost 6 bases, J lost 2 bases, and 7 bases stayed unmatched. This CDR3 has 15 residues. This CDR3 is CASRGTGAGNQPQHF. In DNA, the CDR3 is TGTGCCAGCAGGGGAACAGGGGCAGGCAATCAGCCCCAGCATTTT.

The rearrangement links TRBV9 to TRBJ2-1; the D is unclear. The V and J ends lost 0 bases and 5 bases respectively, with 6 bases between them. Germline CDR1 reads SGDLS; CDR2 reads YYNGEE. The CDR3 has 13 amino acids. For the CDR3, the DNA is TGTGCCAGCAGCGTAGGAGCGAACAATGAGCAGTTCTTC. This codes for CASSVGANNEQFF.

The rearrangement joins TRBV7-6 to TRBJ1-1; D might be TRBD1 (6 bases). Germline values: CDR1 SGHVS, CDR2 FNYEAQ. Trimming pared 0 bases from V and 4 bases from J, leaving 12 bases between. The CDR3 is made up of 15 amino acids. The CDR3 sequence: CASSLAMGGGTEAFF. CDR3 DNA sequence: TGTGCCAGCAGCTTAGCGATGGGAGGGGGCACTGAAGCTTTCTTT.

V gene TRBV19 combines with J gene TRBJ2-7; 8 nucleotides match TRBD1. The J segment lost 6 bases and the V segment lost 6 bases, leaving 7 bases of the junction unmatched. This CDR3 region has 13 residues. Germline V gene sequence: CDR1 LNHDA, CDR2 SQIVND (reference sequence). CDR3 bases: TGTGCCAGTAGGGACAGGGCAACCAGCGAGCAGTACTTC. Translated: CASRDRATSEQYF.

This CDR3 is CASSLGRDGANEKLFF. CDR3 nucleotides: TGTGCCAGCAGCTTAGGCAGGGATGGGGCTAATGAAAAACTGTTTTTT. The J gene is TRBJ1-4, the V gene TRBV7-2, with D possibly being TRBD1 (5 bases). Looked up from germline, CDR1 is SGHTA and CDR2 is FQGNSA. Trimming pared 1 base from V and 3 bases from J, leaving 12 bases between. The CDR3 length is 16 residues.

This chain joins TRBV30 and TRBJ1-1; 7 bases line up with TRBD1. The V segment lost 6 bases and the J segment 3 bases; nucleotides outside the gene matches: 13. This CDR3 contains 15 residues. Per germline, CDR1 GTSNPN and CDR2 SVGIG (reference sequence). The CDR3 loop is CACHLTGEKDTEAFF. The CDR3 bases are TGTGCCTGCCATCTCACAGGGGAAAAGGACACTGAAGCTTTCTTT.

The gene calls are TRBV9 and TRBJ1-1; D remains ambiguous. This CDR3 region has 13 residues. V lost 4 bases, J lost 3 bases, and 10 bases lay in between. Germline V lookup: CDR1 SGDLS, CDR2 YYNGEE. CDR3 protein: CASSHNSYTEAFF. The CDR3 DNA reads as TGTGCCAGCAGCCATAACAGCTACACTGAAGCTTTCTTT.

This clone showed up just once. This sample also contains other DNA sequences that code for the same CDR3. The chain employs TRBV12-5 and TRBJ2-1; 8 bases line up with TRBD2. Per the germline V gene, CDR1 is LGHNT and CDR2 is FRNRAP. Trimming cost V 0 bases and J 0 bases; bases outside gene matches: 19. This CDR3 comprises 22 residues. In DNA form, the CDR3 reads TGTGCTAGTGGTTTGGTACCAGGTTTTGGGGTGGCGGGGGGCAGCTCCTACAATGAGCAGTTCTTC. Amino acid sequence: CASGLVPGFGVAGGSSYNEQFF.

The rearrangement uses TRBV7-2 and TRBJ1-4; tentative D call: TRBD1 (6 bases). V dropped 4 bases and J dropped 7 bases, with 16 bases sitting between them. The length of the CDR3 is 15 residues. The germline V gene has CDR1 SGHTA and CDR2 FQGNSA. The CDR3 sequence: CASSSRDKVFEKLFF. The CDR3 nucleotides are TGTGCCAGCAGCTCCCGGGACAAAGTTTTTGAAAAACTGTTTTTT.

The rearrangement uses TRBV9 and TRBJ1-1; TRBD1 matches 8 bases. The CDR3 runs 15 residues. With V trimmed by 5 bases and J by 5 bases, 11 bases remained unmatched. Germline V CDR1 and CDR2: SGDLS, YYNGEE. CDR3 bases: TGTGCCAGCAGTAAGAGACAGGGGCCAAGAACTGAAGCTTTCTTT. Translation: CASSKRQGPRTEAFF.

This clone was seen only once. This chain connects TRBV7-2 to TRBJ1-1; TRBD1 is a possible D gene (5 bases). V lost 4 bases, J lost 8 bases, and 14 bases lay in between. The CDR3 spans 13 residues. Germline V gene lookup returns CDR1 SGHTA and CDR2 FQGNSA. CDR3 loop: CASSSAGVGEAFF. CDR3 sequence (DNA): TGTGCCAGCAGCTCTGCGGGGGTAGGCGAAGCTTTCTTT.

CDR3 nucleotides: TGCGCCAGCAGCTTGGGGCACGGGGAGCTGTTTTTT. Amino acids: CASSLGHGELFF. V and J are TRBV5-1 and TRBJ2-2; no firm D call. The CDR3 totals 12 residues. Trimming cost V 0 bases and J 7 bases, with 4 bases left between them. CDR1 and CDR2 from the germline V gene are SGHRS and YFSETQ.

This chain joins TRBV2 and TRBJ1-4; possible D gene TRBD1, 6 bases. CDR1 and CDR2 from the germline V gene are SNHLY and FYNNEI. V lost 3 bases, J lost 4 bases, and 9 bases lay in between. This CDR3 contains 14 residues. The CDR3 bases are TGTGCCAGCAGTGAGACCAGGGGTAATGAAAAACTGTTTTTT. It yields the protein CASSETRGNEKLFF.

The CDR3 protein is CASSQRGLMNTEAFF. The CDR3 DNA sequence: TGTGCCAGCAGCCAAAGGGGGCTGATGAACACTGAAGCTTTCTTT. The rearrangement joins TRBV4-2 to TRBJ1-1; 7 bases map to TRBD1. The germline V gene encodes CDR1 LGHNA and CDR2 YNFKEQ. Trimming removed 2 bases from V and 0 bases from J; junction bases left unmatched: 3. The CDR3 runs 15 residues.

The chain has TRBV2 and TRBJ2-7; 8 positions match TRBD1. The ends lost 6 bases at V and 7 bases at J; junction bases unmatched: 11. From germline, CDR1 is SNHLY and CDR2 FYNNEI. The CDR3 is made up of 14 amino acids. DNA for the CDR3: TGTGCCAGCAGGTCCCAGGGGGCGAGGGGGGAGCAGTACTTC. This encodes CASRSQGARGEQYF.

This chain connects TRBV2 to TRBJ2-1; D call uncertain. Germline CDR1 SNHLY, CDR2 FYNNEI. V lost 4 bases and J lost 4, with 11 bases in between. The CDR3 totals 14 residues. CDR3 sequence: CASSGSPGYNEQFF. CDR3 coding DNA: TGTGCCAGCAGTGGAAGCCCAGGTTACAATGAGCAGTTCTTC.

This clone was seen only once. The chain combines TRBV30 with TRBJ1-2, with a possible D match to TRBD1 (6 bases). V gave up 8 bases and J gave up 6 bases, with 22 bases separating them. The germline V gene encodes CDR1 GTSNPN and CDR2 SVGIG (reference sequence). CDR3 length: 14 amino acids. The chain's CDR3 is CAGFPGQRTHGYTF. CDR3 DNA sequence: TGTGCCGGATTTCCCGGACAGCGGACACATGGCTACACCTTC. Combining the CDR3 with reference TRBV30 and TRBJ1-2 gives the whole variable domain SQTIHQWPATLVQPVGSPLSLECTVEGTSNPNLYWYRQAAGRGLQLLFYSVGIGQISSEVPQNLSASRPQDRQFILSSKKLLLSDSGFYLCAGFPGQRTHGYTFGSGTRLTVV.

The chain joins TRBV15 to TRBJ1-3, with 11 bases that match TRBD1. Germline lookup yields CDR1 LNHNV and CDR2 YYDKDF (reference sequence). The CDR3 is 18 amino acids. Unmatched junction bases numbered 9, after V lost 1 base and J lost 4 bases. The CDR3 DNA is TGTGCCACCAGCAGAGCGAGGACAGGGGGCGGGAGAGGAAACACCATATATTTT. This codes for CATSRARTGGGRGNTIYF.

This chain uses TRBV7-3 with TRBJ2-5; 9 nucleotides align to TRBD2. In germline, CDR1 is SGHTA, CDR2 FQGTGA. This CDR3 is 16 amino acids long. The junction had 12 bases not matched to a gene; V was cut back by 4 bases and J by 6 bases. The CDR3: CASSSSLGLARKTQYF. Here the CDR3 DNA reads TGTGCCAGCAGCTCCTCCCTCGGACTAGCGAGAAAGACCCAGTACTTC.

V and J are TRBV6-5 and TRBJ1-5; D is unclear. Germline-derived CDR1 and CDR2 are MNHEY and SVGAGI. V was clipped by 6 bases and J by 1 base, with 13 bases between them. The CDR3 extends over 15 amino acids. The CDR3: CASRGLGGSNQPQHF. CDR3 nucleotide sequence: TGTGCCAGCAGAGGCCTAGGTGGGAGCAATCAGCCCCAGCATTTT.

CDR3 DNA: TGCAGCGTTTATCCGGGACAGGGGGCGAACACCGGGGAGCTGTTTTTT. Protein: CSVYPGQGANTGELFF. This chain joins TRBV29-1 and TRBJ2-2; TRBD1 matches at 11 bases. Germline CDR1 SQVTM, CDR2 ANQGSEA. The CDR3 length is 16 residues. V shed 5 bases, J shed 0 bases, and the junction held 5 bases outside the gene matches.

The gene calls are TRBV12-3 or TRBV12-4 and TRBJ2-3; D might be TRBD2 (6 bases). The CDR3 has 13 amino acids. V was clipped by 6 bases and J by 0 bases, with 7 bases between them. CDR3 bases: TGTGCCAGCAGGGACTACAGCACAGATACGCAGTATTTT. Amino acid sequence: CASRDYSTDTQYF.

The rearrangement links TRBV10-3 to TRBJ1-1; the D gene is possibly TRBD1 (5 bases). Trimming stripped 7 bases from V and 3 bases from J, with 18 bases between. This CDR3 spans 15 amino acids. Germline V gives CDR1 ENHRY, CDR2 SYGVKD. The CDR3 region has the DNA TGTGCCATCAAGGCCACAGCCCTAGGGGACACTGAAGCTTTCTTT. Residues: CAIKATALGDTEAFF.

This clone was counted a single time. The chain joins TRBV11-3 to TRBJ2-2; D call uncertain. The germline V gene has CDR1 SGHNT and CDR2 YENEEA. The CDR3 is 15 amino acids. Trimming removed 6 bases at V and 0 bases at J, with 11 bases between. The CDR3, as DNA: TGTGCCAGCAGTCCCAGCGTCACGAACACCGGGGAGCTGTTTTTT. It yields the protein CASSPSVTNTGELFF.